The clone carrying this TCR beta chain was picked up one time. Its antigen is as yet unknown. The data originate from a study of OX40 agonist ivuxolimab in advanced cancers. Study context: The study treated patients with ivuxolimab, an agonistic anti-OX40 (CD134) antibody. Dose-escalation subjects each had hepatocellular carcinoma, melanoma, renal cell or head and neck cancer. Study-wide results and limits: CD4+ and CD8+ T cells in blood underwent clonal expansion by week 6 at 0.1 to 3.0 mg/kg. Partial responders receiving 0.1-3.0 mg/kg showed among the lowest clonal expansion.

Profiled with immunoSEQ multiplex PCR; TCRdb holds only in-frame clones, not every one. The profile shows 14,000 to 15,000 clones, roughly 75% of them singletons. V lost 3 bases to trimming and J lost 5 bases; unmatched junction nucleotides: 8. CDR3 length equals 15 residues. Germline V gene data show CDR1 as LNHDA and CDR2 as SQIVND (reference sequence). The input for sequencing was CD4+ or CD8+ T cells sorted from blood, taken in a trial of the OX40 agonist ivuxolimab. The J gene is TRBJ2-7, the V gene TRBV19; 9 bases agree with TRBD1. The sequence derives from an adult with an advanced solid tumor such as melanoma, head and neck, liver or kidney cancer. Here the CDR3 DNA reads TGTGCCAGTAGTATTTCCGGGACAGGGTTCGACGAGCAGTACTTC. It translates to CASSISGTGFDEQYF. The full variable domain, in which reference TRBV19 and TRBJ2-7 provide the parts outside the CDR3, is DGGITQSPKYLFRKEGQNVTLSCEQNLNHDAMYWYRQDPGQGLRLIYYSQIVNDFQKGDIAEGYSVSREKKESFPLTVTSAQKNPTAFYLCASSISGTGFDEQYFGPGTRLTVT.